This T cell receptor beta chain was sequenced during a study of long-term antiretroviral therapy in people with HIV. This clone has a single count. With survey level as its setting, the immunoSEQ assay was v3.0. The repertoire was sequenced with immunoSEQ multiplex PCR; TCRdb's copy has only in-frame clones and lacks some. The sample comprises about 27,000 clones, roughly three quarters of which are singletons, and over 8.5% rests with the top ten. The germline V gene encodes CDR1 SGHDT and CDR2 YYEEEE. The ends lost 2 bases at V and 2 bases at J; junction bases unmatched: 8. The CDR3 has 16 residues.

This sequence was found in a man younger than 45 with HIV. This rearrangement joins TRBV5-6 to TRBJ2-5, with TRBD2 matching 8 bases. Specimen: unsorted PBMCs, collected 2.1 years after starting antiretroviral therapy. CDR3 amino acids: CASSLDVSGAQETQYF. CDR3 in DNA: TGTGCCAGCAGCTTAGACGTTAGCGGGGCTCAAGAGACCCAGTACTTC.